This T cell receptor (beta chain) was obtained from a study of Ad26.COV2.S vaccination and SARS-CoV-2 variants. Across the study: A COV1001 Ad26.COV2.S trial-arm participant provided the sample. Recipients of Ad26.COV2.S got it intramuscularly, once or twice 56 days apart. Study-wide points: Recipients of either vaccine or placebo displayed similar breadth of non-spike TCRs.

Treatment of the sample: around 19 received Ad26.COV2.S at low or high dose, single or two shots; several received placebo; per-sample allocation not given. The investigators took samples on day 63 after the first vaccine or placebo injection. The repertoire was sequenced with immunoSEQ multiplex PCR; TCRdb's copy has only in-frame clones and lacks some. The data show approximately 500,000 clones, roughly 87% seen once. This clone has a single count. Its antigen is as yet unknown. Germline assignment: CDR1 SGHKS and CDR2 YYEKEE (reference sequence). J was trimmed by 5 bases and V by 3 bases; bases with no gene match: 9. The CDR3 sequence is 15 residues long.

Here the sequenced sample was peripheral blood, taken in a trial of Ad26.COV2.S vaccine versus placebo. This clonotype was sampled from a person between 18 and 65 years old who received the Ad26.COV2.S COVID-19 vaccine or a placebo. The rearrangement uses TRBV5-5 and TRBJ2-5, with 8 bases lining up with TRBD1. Here the CDR3 DNA reads TGTGCCAGCAGCTCCCCGACAGGGGCGGTGGAGACCCAGTACTTC. Its protein product is CASSSPTGAVETQYF.